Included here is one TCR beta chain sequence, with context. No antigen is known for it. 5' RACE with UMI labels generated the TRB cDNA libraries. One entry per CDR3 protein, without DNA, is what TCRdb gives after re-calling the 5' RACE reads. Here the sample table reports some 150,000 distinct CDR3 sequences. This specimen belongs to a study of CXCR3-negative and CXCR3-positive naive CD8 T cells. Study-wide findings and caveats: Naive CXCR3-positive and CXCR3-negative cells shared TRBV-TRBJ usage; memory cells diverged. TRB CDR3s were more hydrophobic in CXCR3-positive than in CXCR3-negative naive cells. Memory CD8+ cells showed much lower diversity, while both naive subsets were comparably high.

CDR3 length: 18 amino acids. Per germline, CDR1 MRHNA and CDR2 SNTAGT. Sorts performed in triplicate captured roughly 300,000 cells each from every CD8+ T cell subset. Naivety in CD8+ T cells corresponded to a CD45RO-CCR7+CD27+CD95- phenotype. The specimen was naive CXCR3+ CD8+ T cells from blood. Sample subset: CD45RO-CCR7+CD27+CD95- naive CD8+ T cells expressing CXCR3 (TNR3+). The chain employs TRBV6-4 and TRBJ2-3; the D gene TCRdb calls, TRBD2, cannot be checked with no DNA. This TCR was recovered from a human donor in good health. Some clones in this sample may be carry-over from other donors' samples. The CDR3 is CASSENALPPKSTDTQYF.